The 10 T cell receptor beta chains below were found in one sample sequenced in a study of T-cell memory formation after mild COVID-19. MiXCR was run by TCRdb on the 5' RACE reads, yielding one entry per CDR3 protein. The sample includes roughly 450,000 distinct CDR3 sequences, approximately 18% of them seen just once. The sample consisted of PBMCs or a T cell subset sorted from them (not recorded which). These receptors were taken from a young man who had mild COVID-19 (a few samples of this study predate the infection). Cell type and time point are not known.

CDR3 sequence (DNA): TGCGCCAGCAGCCAACCGGACAGAGGCGTTACCGGGGAGCTGTTTTTT. It codes for CASSQPDRGVTGELFF. The gene calls are TRBV4-1 and TRBJ2-2; the D gene is possibly TRBD1 (6 bases). Germline V gives CDR1 MGHRA, CDR2 YSYEKL. With 2 bases removed from V and 5 bases from J, the gap between germline ends came to 15 bases. CDR3 length equals 16 residues.

This clonotype was counted only a few times. This sequence joins TRBV7-9 and TRBJ2-1; D may be TRBD2 (5 bases). V was cut by 4 bases and J by 5 bases, with 9 bases left in between. Germline V gene sequence: CDR1 SEHNR, CDR2 FQNEAQ (reference sequence). This CDR3 has 13 amino acids. The CDR3 DNA reads as TGTGCCAGCAGCTCGTGGGAGCACAATGAGCAGTTCTTC. It codes for CASSSWEHNEQFF.

This clonotype was detected a few times. This sequence joins TRBV5-1 and TRBJ2-3; D not certain. The V and J ends lost 0 bases and 2 bases respectively, with 10 bases between them. Germline V gene lookup returns CDR1 SGHRS and CDR2 YFSETQ. The CDR3 sequence is 15 residues long. Here the CDR3 reads CASSLAGFHTDTQYF. DNA for the CDR3: TGCGCCAGCAGCTTGGCCGGGTTCCACACAGATACGCAGTATTTT. The full variable domain, completed using reference TRBV5-1 and TRBJ2-3, is KAGVTQTPRYLIKTRGQQVTLSCSPISGHRSVSWYQQTPGQGLQFLFEYFSETQRNKGNFPGRFSGRQFSNSRSEMNVSTLELGDSALYLCASSLAGFHTDTQYFGPGTRLTVL.

This clonotype was counted only a few times. The chain employs TRBV5-4 and TRBJ2-5; TRBD2 matches 9 bases. The V and J ends lost 7 bases and 4 bases, in that order; junction bases with no gene match: 17. Germline-derived CDR1 and CDR2 are SGHNT and YYREEE (reference sequence). The CDR3 runs to 17 residues. CDR3 amino acids: CASARAGASGVGETQYF. The CDR3, as DNA: TGTGCCAGCGCTCGCGCGGGGGCTAGCGGGGTCGGAGAGACCCAGTACTTC.

This clonotype has only a few counts. V is TRBV7-3 and J is TRBJ2-4; the D is unclear. The CDR3 has 17 residues. With 1 base removed from V and 6 bases from J, the gap between germline ends came to 19 bases. CDR1 is SGHTA and CDR2 is FQGTGA in the germline V gene. CDR3 sequence: CASSLNAAEGPLNIQYF. As DNA, the CDR3 is TGTGCCAGCAGCTTAAACGCGGCAGAAGGGCCCCTAAACATTCAGTACTTC.

This clonotype turned up a few times. This sequence joins TRBV2 and TRBJ2-5; D may correspond to TRBD1 or TRBD2 (6 bases each). The CDR3 extends over 14 amino acids. V lost 6 bases to trimming and J lost 0 bases, with 11 bases between them. Germline loops: CDR1 SNHLY, CDR2 FYNNEI. The CDR3 sequence: CASRGGRDQETQYF. In DNA, the CDR3 is TGTGCCAGCAGGGGGGGCAGGGACCAAGAGACCCAGTACTTC.

The sample holds a few counts of this clonotype. The gene calls are TRBV7-2 and TRBJ2-7; the D is unclear. CDR1 is SGHTA and CDR2 is FQGNSA in the germline V gene. This CDR3 is 13 amino acids long. Trimming cost V 5 bases and J 2 bases, with 10 bases left between them. CDR3 region: CASSPSEPYEQYF. As DNA, the CDR3 is TGTGCCAGCAGCCCCTCTGAGCCCTACGAGCAGTACTTC.

V is TRBV18 and J is TRBJ2-7; no reliable D call. V was pared by 2 bases and J by 1 base, with 12 bases between. The CDR3 consists of 15 residues. Germline V gene lookup returns CDR1 KGHSH and CDR2 LQKENI. CDR3 sequence (DNA): TGTGCCAGCTCACCATGGAGTGGCAAATCCTACGAGCAGTACTTC. As protein: CASSPWSGKSYEQYF.

In its sample, this clonotype was seen a few times. The chain couples TRBV7-9 to TRBJ2-3, with a possible D match to TRBD2 (5 bases). CDR1 SEHNR and CDR2 FQNEAQ come from the germline V gene (reference sequence). This CDR3 comprises 13 residues. V shed 3 bases and J shed 6 bases, with 10 bases lying between them. In DNA form, the CDR3 reads TGTGCCAGCAGCTTGGGTCGAGGGGATACGCAGTATTTT. Its protein is CASSLGRGDTQYF.

This clonotype was recorded many times. The genes are TRBV7-3 and TRBJ2-2; 10 nucleotides match TRBD2. V lost 5 bases to trimming and J lost 6 bases; unmatched junction nucleotides: 24. Germline V gene lookup returns CDR1 SGHTA and CDR2 FQGTGA. This CDR3 spans 21 amino acids. Here the CDR3 reads CASSPLPPSGGRGGTAGELFF. CDR3 DNA sequence: TGTGCCAGCAGCCCCCTACCCCCTAGCGGGGGCCGAGGAGGGACCGCCGGGGAGCTGTTTTTT.